This T cell receptor beta chain was observed in a study of blood T cells in healthy people across ages. Germline trimming cut 5 bases from V and 2 bases from J; bases unmatched to any gene: 7. Looked up from germline, CDR1 is DFQATT and CDR2 is SNEGSKA (reference sequence). The CDR3 is 15 amino acids. Next came a second PCR, run for about 7 to 12 cycles, which used a sample-barcoded 5' primer along with a J-beta primer mix. MiXCR was run by TCRdb on the 5' RACE reads, yielding one entry per CDR3 protein. The table shows fewer than 1,200,000 distinct CDR3 sequences, with under 30% occurring only once. The data were also submitted as part of a second study, on T cells of mothers and their children.

This chain uses TRBV20-1 with TRBJ2-5, with 11 bases identical to TRBD1. This TCR was recovered from a girl aged 2 to 9 in good health. Sequenced: blood. Written as DNA, the CDR3 is TGCAGTGCTGTACCGGGACAGGGGGAACAAGAGACCCAGTACTTC. Residues: CSAVPGQGEQETQYF.